Following are 5 T cell receptor beta chains from one sample sequenced in a study of T-cell reconstitution after alpha-beta-depleted transplantation in children. Preparing the TCRbeta library involved the use of unique molecular identifiers. TCRdb ran MiXCR on the PCR reads and lists one entry per CDR3 protein. This repertoire shows 45,000 to 60,000 distinct CDR3 sequences, around 50% found once; its top ten account for roughly two fifths. The source material was peripheral blood, sampled before TCRalphabeta/CD19-depleted stem cell transplant. The receptors were gathered from a boy younger than two with SCID, due to receive a stem cell transplant.

This clonotype was recorded a few times. The rearrangement links TRBV12-3 or TRBV12-4 to TRBJ2-5; 13 bases match TRBD2. The CDR3 loop spans 18 amino acids. Unmatched junction bases numbered 14, after V lost 5 bases and J lost 5 bases. The CDR3 sequence: CASSPRPGTSGVGETQYF. CDR3 nucleotide sequence: TGTGCCAGCAGTCCGCGCCCCGGGACTAGCGGGGTTGGCGAGACCCAGTACTTC.

V is TRBV7-2 and J is TRBJ1-6, with no clear D. V was trimmed by 1 base and J by 12 bases, leaving 16 bases between them. This CDR3 contains 15 residues. Germline CDR1 is SGHTA and CDR2 is FQGNSA. The CDR3 protein is CASSLDEAVPRPLHF. The CDR3 DNA reads TGTGCCAGCAGCTTAGATGAAGCGGTCCCTCGACCCCTCCACTTT.

This rearrangement joins TRBV6-1 to TRBJ2-7; a weak D match, TRBD1 (6 bases). Germline values: CDR1 MNHNS, CDR2 SASEGT. This CDR3 spans 15 amino acids. V lost 5 bases and J lost 2, with 16 bases in between. In DNA form, the CDR3 reads TGTGCCAGCAGTCCCGCAGGGGACCCGGCCTACGAGCAGTACTTC. It specifies CASSPAGDPAYEQYF.

The V call is TRBV11-2, the J call TRBJ2-5, with 9 nucleotides matching TRBD2. V trimming: 3 bases; J trimming: 2 bases; junction bases outside the gene matches: 4. The length of the CDR3 is 15 residues. Germline V lookup: CDR1 SGHAT, CDR2 FQNNGV. The CDR3 reads CASSFSGGHQETQYF. CDR3 nucleotide sequence: TGTGCCAGCAGCTTTAGCGGGGGCCATCAAGAGACCCAGTACTTC.

A few counts support this clonotype. The chain carries TRBV7-2 and TRBJ2-2; possibly TRBD2 for D (7 bases). In germline, CDR1 is SGHTA, CDR2 FQGNSA. V lost 2 bases to trimming and J lost 0 bases, with 13 bases between them. The CDR3 is 17 amino acids. The CDR3 DNA follows: TGTGCCAGCAGCTTATGGGCGGGGGCTCCGAACACCGGGGAGCTGTTTTTT. Translating gives CASSLWAGAPNTGELFF.